Shown below are 26 T cell receptor beta chains from a single sample sequenced in a study of long-term antiretroviral therapy in people with HIV. It was version v3.0 of the immunoSEQ assay that was run at survey level. Here immunoSEQ multiplex PCR was the method, and the copy in TCRdb shows in-frame clones only, minus some. The table records around 8,600 clones, around 78% of them present only once. The source material was unsorted PBMCs, sampled 0.6 years before starting antiretroviral therapy. All receptors derive from a man between 40 and 49 years old with HIV.

V usage is TRBV30 and J usage is TRBJ1-1; no definite D call. From germline, CDR1 is GTSNPN and CDR2 SVGIG (reference sequence). The CDR3 has 11 residues. V was pared by 3 bases and J by 8 bases, with 10 bases between. CDR3 nucleotides: TGTGCCTGGAGGCTCGGGGAGGAAGCTTTCTTT. It translates to CAWRLGEEAFF.

V usage is TRBV11-2 and J usage is TRBJ1-2; no reliable D call. The germline V gene encodes CDR1 SGHAT and CDR2 FQNNGV. The CDR3 has 15 amino acids. V was trimmed by 6 bases and J by 0 bases, leaving 14 bases between them. The CDR3 spells CASRHSDVPNYGYTF. The CDR3 DNA reads as TGTGCCAGCAGGCACTCGGACGTTCCTAACTATGGCTACACCTTC.

The chain employs TRBV6-5 and TRBJ2-7; a possible D gene is TRBD2 (6 bases). Trimming cost V 0 bases and J 2 bases, with 11 bases left between them. CDR1 is MNHEY, CDR2 SVGAGI, per germline. The CDR3 runs to 15 residues. This chain's CDR3 is CASSYSGGVTYEQYF. For the CDR3, the DNA is TGTGCCAGCAGTTACTCCGGGGGAGTCACCTACGAGCAGTACTTC.

This clone was picked up one time. The chain uses TRBV19 and TRBJ2-7; the D gene could be TRBD1 or TRBD2 (5 bases each). The CDR3 has 15 amino acids. Per germline, CDR1 LNHDA and CDR2 SQIVND (reference sequence). V dropped 1 base and J dropped 0 bases, with 10 bases sitting between them. The chain's CDR3 is CASSIGDGVSYEQYF. For the CDR3, the DNA is TGTGCCAGTAGTATAGGGGACGGGGTCTCCTACGAGCAGTACTTC.

The CDR3 spells CATSRGESSYNSPLHF. The DNA of the CDR3 is TGTGCCACCAGCAGAGGAGAGAGCTCCTATAATTCACCCCTCCACTTT. V gene TRBV15 combines with J gene TRBJ1-6; no clear D. The CDR3 extends over 16 amino acids. V shed 1 base and J shed 0 bases, with 7 bases lying between them. Germline V gives CDR1 LNHNV, CDR2 YYDKDF (reference sequence).

The chain has TRBV19 and TRBJ2-7; 9 nucleotides line up with TRBD1. Germline CDR1 is LNHDA and CDR2 is SQIVND (reference sequence). The V gene end was trimmed by 4 bases and the J gene end by 2 bases; junction bases not matched to a gene: 6. The CDR3 is 15 amino acids. CDR3 coding DNA: TGTGCCAGTAGTACCGCCGGGACAGGGCCCTACGAGCAGTACTTC. Protein sequence: CASSTAGTGPYEQYF.

The chain carries TRBV7-9 and TRBJ2-7; 9 bases fit TRBD1. In germline, CDR1 is SEHNR, CDR2 FQNEAQ (reference sequence). With V trimmed by 8 bases and J by 4 bases, 3 bases remained unmatched. CDR3 length equals 12 residues. The CDR3 here is CASATGGYEQYF. The CDR3 DNA follows: TGTGCCAGCGCGACAGGGGGGTACGAGCAGTACTTC.

The genes are TRBV5-1 and TRBJ1-4; the D gene is possibly TRBD1 (5 bases). The CDR3 has 15 amino acids. Trimming took off 0 bases at V and 4 bases at J, with 10 bases between the two ends. Germline loops: CDR1 SGHRS, CDR2 YFSETQ. The DNA of the CDR3 is TGCGCCAGCAGCTTGGATGGGACCCTTAATGAAAAACTGTTTTTT. Its protein product is CASSLDGTLNEKLFF. The whole variable domain, remainder taken from reference TRBV5-1 and TRBJ1-4, is KAGVTQTPRYLIKTRGQQVTLSCSPISGHRSVSWYQQTPGQGLQFLFEYFSETQRNKGNFPGRFSGRQFSNSRSEMNVSTLELGDSALYLCASSLDGTLNEKLFFGSGTQLSVL.

The chain links TRBV7-9 to TRBJ1-4; unclear D gene. The CDR3 loop spans 13 amino acids. Trimming stripped 1 base from V and 6 bases from J, with 6 bases between. Germline V lookup: CDR1 SEHNR, CDR2 FQNEAQ (reference sequence). The CDR3 sequence is CASSLGADEKLFF. The CDR3 DNA reads TGTGCCAGCAGCTTAGGTGCAGATGAAAAACTGTTTTTT.

The gene calls are TRBV5-6 and TRBJ1-2, with D uncertain. V dropped 5 bases and J dropped 2 bases, with 10 bases sitting between them. This CDR3 has 13 amino acids. Germline V gives CDR1 SGHDT, CDR2 YYEEEE. CDR3 sequence (DNA): TGTGCCAGCAGGAAGCCCGAGAACTATGGCTACACCTTC. As protein: CASRKPENYGYTF.

This clone was seen only once. J is TRBJ1-4 and V is TRBV2; D remains ambiguous. The CDR3 totals 15 residues. Germline lookup yields CDR1 SNHLY and CDR2 FYNNEI. V was trimmed by 2 bases and J by 2 bases, leaving 9 bases between them. CDR3 bases: TGTGCCAGCAGTGAATCGGGAAACACTAATGAAAAACTGTTTTTT. It translates to CASSESGNTNEKLFF. Drawing the rest from reference TRBV2 and TRBJ1-4, the complete variable domain is EPEVTQTPSHQVTQMGQEVILRCVPISNHLYFYWYRQILGQKVEFLVSFYNNEISEKSEIFDDQFSVERPDGSNFTLKIRSTKLEDSAMYFCASSESGNTNEKLFFGSGTQLSVL.

The chain couples TRBV19 to TRBJ2-5, with D unresolved. Germline-derived CDR1 and CDR2 are LNHDA and SQIVND (reference sequence). Trimming left V 6 bases short and J 4 bases short, with 9 bases between. The CDR3 is 12 residues long. In DNA, the CDR3 is TGTGCCAGTAGCCCTACGGGAGAGACCCAGTACTTC. It codes for CASSPTGETQYF.

V and J are TRBV5-6 and TRBJ1-1, with TRBD1 matching over 7 bases. CDR1 is SGHDT, CDR2 YYEEEE, per germline. Trimming at V came to 3 bases and at J to 3 bases, leaving 5 bases not matched to a gene. CDR3 length equals 14 residues. The CDR3 DNA is TGTGCCAGCAGCTCGGACAGGAGGCACACTGAAGCTTTCTTT. It yields the protein CASSSDRRHTEAFF.

The chain is built from TRBV7-2 and TRBJ1-1; D perhaps matches TRBD1 (6 bases). The V end lost 5 bases, the J end lost 2 bases, and 15 bases lay between the germline ends. There are 15 residues in the CDR3. Germline CDR1 and CDR2: SGHTA and FQGNSA. DNA for the CDR3: TGTGCCAGCAGCCTCCTGGGGGCGGGAAACACTGAAGCTTTCTTT. Its protein is CASSLLGAGNTEAFF.

The CDR3 reads CASSQDRGAQETQYF. The DNA of the CDR3 is TGTGCCAGCAGCCAGGACAGGGGGGCCCAAGAGACCCAGTACTTC. J is TRBJ2-5 and V is TRBV13; 10 nucleotides line up with TRBD1. This CDR3 is built from 15 residues. Trimming cost V 5 bases and J 1 base; bases outside gene matches: 4. Germline V lookup: CDR1 PRHDT, CDR2 FYEKMQ (reference sequence). Complete variable domain (other parts from reference TRBV13 and TRBJ2-5): AAGVIQSPRHLIKEKRETATLKCYPIPRHDTVYWYQQGPGQDPQFLISFYEKMQSDKGSIPDRFSAQQFSDYHSELNMSSLELGDSALYFCASSQDRGAQETQYFGPGTRLLVL.

The J gene is TRBJ1-1, the V gene TRBV2, with 7 bases aligning to TRBD1. The V gene end was trimmed by 1 base and the J gene end by 5 bases; junction bases not matched to a gene: 16. This CDR3 contains 18 residues. Germline values: CDR1 SNHLY, CDR2 FYNNEI. In DNA form, the CDR3 reads TGTGCCAGCAGTGAAGAGGGTGTTATGACAGGGATAAAGACTGAAGCTTTCTTT. Protein sequence: CASSEEGVMTGIKTEAFF.

This clone showed up just a few times. The rearrangement joins TRBV6-6 to TRBJ2-5, with D unclear. The CDR3 is made up of 14 amino acids. In germline, CDR1 is MNHNY, CDR2 SVGAGI (reference sequence). V lost 0 bases, J lost 6 bases, and 11 bases lay in between. CDR3 amino acids: CASSYSWEIQTQYF. The DNA for the CDR3 is TGTGCCAGCAGTTACTCGTGGGAAATCCAGACCCAGTACTTC.

This sequence joins TRBV5-1 and TRBJ2-7; 8 bases line up with TRBD1. V lost 3 bases, J lost 5 bases, and 7 bases stayed unmatched. Germline V lookup: CDR1 SGHRS, CDR2 YFSETQ. The CDR3 extends over 14 amino acids. CDR3 nucleotide sequence: TGCGCCAGCAGCTCCGGACAGGGTACCCACGAGCAGTACTTC. The encoded protein is CASSSGQGTHEQYF.

The chain is built from TRBV5-1 and TRBJ1-2; 7 nucleotides agree with TRBD1. The V gene end was trimmed by 5 bases and the J gene end by 3 bases; junction bases not matched to a gene: 7. Germline loops: CDR1 SGHRS, CDR2 YFSETQ. This CDR3 has 14 residues. As DNA, the CDR3 is TGCGCCAGCAGTTCCAGCACAGGGGACTATGGCTACACCTTC. Its protein product is CASSSSTGDYGYTF.

The gene calls are TRBV6-5 and TRBJ2-2; TRBD1 matches at 10 bases. V was clipped by 7 bases and J by 7 bases; unmatched bases: 6. This CDR3 region has 14 residues. Germline V gene data show CDR1 as MNHEY and CDR2 as SVGAGI. The chain's CDR3 is CASTDRGRDGELFF. CDR3 nucleotides: TGTGCCAGCACTGACAGGGGGCGGGACGGGGAGCTGTTTTTT.

J is TRBJ1-2 and V is TRBV19; tentative D call: TRBD1 (6 bases). Germline CDR1 reads LNHDA; CDR2 reads SQIVND (reference sequence). V lost 0 bases to trimming and J lost 6 bases, with 17 bases between them. This CDR3 is 16 amino acids long. In DNA form, the CDR3 reads TGTGCCAGTAGTATAGATGCGGCAGGGGTAAGGGATGGCTACACCTTC. Translating gives CASSIDAAGVRDGYTF.

This chain connects TRBV10-2 to TRBJ2-3; D not resolved. The CDR3 consists of 14 residues. Trimming left V 4 bases short and J 3 bases short, with 11 bases between. CDR1 is WSHSY, CDR2 SAAADI, per germline. CDR3 region: CASSGAVWTDTQYF. CDR3 in DNA: TGCGCCAGCAGTGGGGCAGTATGGACAGATACGCAGTATTTT.

The gene calls are TRBV27 and TRBJ1-6; D call uncertain. Per germline, CDR1 MNHEY and CDR2 SMNVEV (reference sequence). The CDR3 is made up of 14 amino acids. V lost 3 bases and J 5 bases, leaving 8 bases between the germline ends. CDR3: CASSFQVDNSPLHF. In nucleotides, the CDR3 is TGTGCCAGCAGTTTCCAAGTAGATAATTCACCCCTCCACTTT.

The chain recombines TRBV4-1 with TRBJ1-1, with D hard to call. The CDR3 extends over 14 amino acids. The germline V gene encodes CDR1 MGHRA and CDR2 YSYEKL. V lost 7 bases, J lost 5 bases, and 17 bases lay in between. The CDR3 nucleotides are TGCGCCAGCACCCGGGGTGCCGTCAGGACTGAAGCTTTCTTT. It specifies CASTRGAVRTEAFF.

V and J are TRBV7-3 and TRBJ2-7; no definite D call. V was cut by 5 bases and J by 4 bases, with 12 bases left in between. CDR1 is SGHTA and CDR2 is FQGTGA in the germline V gene. The CDR3 contains 13 residues. CDR3 bases: TGTGCCAGCAGCCGATACAAAGATTACGAGCAGTACTTC. This translates into CASSRYKDYEQYF. Filled out from reference TRBV7-3 and TRBJ2-7, the complete variable domain reads GAGVSQTPSNKVTEKGKYVELRCDPISGHTALYWYRQSLGQGPEFLIYFQGTGAADDSGLPNDRFFAVRPEGSVSTLKIQRTERGDSAVYLCASSRYKDYEQYFGPGTRLTVT.

V is TRBV2 and J is TRBJ1-4; possibly TRBD1 for D (6 bases). The V end lost 0 bases, the J end lost 3 bases, and 14 bases lay between the germline ends. This CDR3 spans 17 amino acids. CDR1 and CDR2 (germline): SNHLY, FYNNEI. The CDR3 DNA reads TGTGCCAGCAGTGAAGCCCAGCTTCAGGGGCCTAATGAAAAACTGTTTTTT. This translates into CASSEAQLQGPNEKLFF.